What follows are 26 T cell receptor beta chains derived from one specimen sequenced in a study of T cell responses to AZD1222 COVID-19 vaccine. Data came from immunoSEQ multiplex PCR; TCRdb stores just in-frame clones and leaves some out. The table lists roughly 140,000 clones, 80% to 90% of them singletons. Here the sequenced sample was peripheral blood, taken on day 0 of AZD1222 vaccination. The receptors here all came from an adult in good health.

This chain connects TRBV28 to TRBJ1-3; possible D gene TRBD1, 5 bases. V lost 6 bases to trimming and J lost 0 bases, with 12 bases between them. Germline V gene lookup returns CDR1 MDHEN and CDR2 SYDVKM. The CDR3 covers 15 residues. The CDR3 DNA reads as TGTGCCAGCAGGTCCAGGGCAAGCTCTGGAAACACCATATATTTT. Translating it yields CASRSRASSGNTIYF.

The V and J genes are TRBV7-8 and TRBJ1-5, with 7 bases lining up with TRBD1. CDR3 length: 13 amino acids. CDR1 and CDR2 (germline): SGHVS, FQNEAQ. Trimming took 3 bases from V and 5 from J; bases not matched to a gene: 1. CDR3 sequence reads: CASSFRGDQPQHF. CDR3 nucleotide sequence: TGTGCCAGCAGCTTCAGGGGGGATCAGCCCCAGCATTTT. Full variable domain (missing parts from reference TRBV7-8 and TRBJ1-5): GAGVSQSPRYKVAKRGQDVALRCDPISGHVSLFWYQQALGQGPEFLTYFQNEAQLDKSGLPSDRFFAERPEGSVSTLKIQRTQQEDSAVYLCASSFRGDQPQHFGDGTRLSIL.

This chain connects TRBV6-5 to TRBJ1-1; D not resolved. Germline-derived CDR1 and CDR2 are MNHEY and SVGAGI. V was clipped by 4 bases and J by 4 bases, with 19 bases between them. CDR3 length equals 16 residues. This CDR3 reads CASSSFRTTYSTEAFF. The DNA for the CDR3 is TGTGCCAGCAGTTCTTTCCGGACGACTTACTCCACTGAAGCTTTCTTT.

This clone was picked up one time. The rearrangement uses TRBV7-2 and TRBJ2-1; D unclear. The CDR3 consists of 15 residues. V was pared by 2 bases and J by 0 bases, with 8 bases between. Germline V lookup: CDR1 SGHTA, CDR2 FQGNSA. In DNA, the CDR3 is TGTGCCAGCAGCTTAACGTATAACTCCTACAATGAGCAGTTCTTC. The encoded protein is CASSLTYNSYNEQFF.

This clone was detected only a few times. The genes are TRBV18 and TRBJ1-3; D is ambiguous. With 4 bases removed from V and 4 bases from J, the gap between germline ends came to 8 bases. Germline V gene data show CDR1 as KGHSH and CDR2 as LQKENI. The CDR3 is 13 amino acids. The CDR3 protein is CASSLEVGNTIYF. The CDR3 DNA sequence: TGTGCCAGCTCACTGGAAGTAGGAAACACCATATATTTT.

The genes are TRBV19 and TRBJ1-2, with 9 bases fitting TRBD1. In germline, CDR1 is LNHDA, CDR2 SQIVND (reference sequence). The CDR3 has 15 residues. V shed 3 bases, J shed 2 bases, and the junction held 4 bases outside the gene matches. CDR3 nucleotides: TGTGCCAGTAGTATTTGGGGGACAGGGAACTATGGCTACACCTTC. This translates into CASSIWGTGNYGYTF.

The J gene is TRBJ1-1, the V gene TRBV19; D is uncertain. V was clipped by 7 bases and J by 3 bases, with 3 bases between them. The CDR3 extends over 10 amino acids. Germline V gene sequence: CDR1 LNHDA, CDR2 SQIVND (reference sequence). The CDR3 is CASKDTEAFF. In nucleotides, the CDR3 is TGTGCCAGTAAAGACACTGAAGCTTTCTTT.

This chain links TRBV5-1 with TRBJ2-5; D assignment may be TRBD1 or TRBD2 (7 bases each). CDR1 and CDR2 from the germline V gene are SGHRS and YFSETQ. This CDR3 comprises 14 residues. V gave up 2 bases and J gave up 4 bases, with 12 bases separating them. CDR3 sequence (DNA): TGCGCCAGCAGCTTTCCCAGGGGGGGAGAGACCCAGTACTTC. It codes for CASSFPRGGETQYF. The full variable domain, its missing parts supplied by reference TRBV5-1 and TRBJ2-5, is KAGVTQTPRYLIKTRGQQVTLSCSPISGHRSVSWYQQTPGQGLQFLFEYFSETQRNKGNFPGRFSGRQFSNSRSEMNVSTLELGDSALYLCASSFPRGGETQYFGPGTRLLVL.

The gene calls are TRBV5-1 and TRBJ1-2, with a possible D match to TRBD1 (6 bases). The CDR3 is 15 amino acids. Trimming took 2 bases from V and 6 from J, leaving 17 bases between them. CDR1 and CDR2 (germline): SGHRS, YFSETQ. The CDR3 nucleotides are TGCGCCAGCAGCTTCCTCCAACAGGGATCGGATGGCTACACCTTC. Translated, it gives CASSFLQQGSDGYTF. The full variable domain, its missing parts supplied by reference TRBV5-1 and TRBJ1-2, is KAGVTQTPRYLIKTRGQQVTLSCSPISGHRSVSWYQQTPGQGLQFLFEYFSETQRNKGNFPGRFSGRQFSNSRSEMNVSTLELGDSALYLCASSFLQQGSDGYTFGSGTRLTVV.

This clone was seen a single time. The rearrangement links TRBV4-2 to TRBJ2-2; D remains unclear. V lost 4 bases and J lost 6, with 15 bases in between. The germline gives CDR1 LGHNA, CDR2 YNFKEQ. CDR3 size: 15 residues. The chain's CDR3 is CASSRDMAGPGELFF. In DNA form, the CDR3 reads TGTGCCAGCAGCCGAGACATGGCCGGGCCCGGGGAGCTGTTTTTT.

This chain connects TRBV5-1 to TRBJ2-1, with D possibly TRBD1 on 5 matching bases. The V end lost 4 bases, the J end lost 3 bases, and 14 bases lay between the germline ends. This CDR3 is 15 amino acids long. Germline CDR1 and CDR2: SGHRS and YFSETQ. The CDR3 loop is CASSGEGAIYNEQFF. CDR3 in DNA: TGCGCCAGCAGCGGGGAAGGGGCCATCTACAATGAGCAGTTCTTC.

This clone was seen only a few times. The chain uses TRBV5-4 and TRBJ2-5; no clear D gene. V dropped 4 bases and J dropped 2 bases, with 9 bases sitting between them. CDR1 is SGHNT and CDR2 is YYREEE in the germline V gene (reference sequence). The CDR3 has 13 residues. CDR3 in DNA: TGTGCCAGCAGCCCCCAGGAACAAGAGACCCAGTACTTC. Protein: CASSPQEQETQYF.

This sequence joins TRBV18 and TRBJ2-7; TRBD1 might be the D (5 bases). Trimming pared 3 bases from V and 4 bases from J, leaving 16 bases between. Germline lookup yields CDR1 KGHSH and CDR2 LQKENI. The CDR3 loop spans 15 amino acids. The CDR3 sequence: CASSPRAIGLYEQYF. The CDR3 region has the DNA TGTGCCAGCTCACCCAGGGCCATCGGCCTGTACGAGCAGTACTTC.

The chain links TRBV27 to TRBJ1-3; the D is unclear. Trimming pared 3 bases from V and 2 bases from J, leaving 5 bases between. The germline CDR1 and CDR2 sequences are MNHEY and SMNVEV (reference sequence). The CDR3 sequence is 13 residues long. As DNA, the CDR3 is TGTGCCAGCAGTTTGGCGCCTGGAAACACCATATATTTT. Protein sequence: CASSLAPGNTIYF.

The chain combines TRBV3-1 (or the pseudogene TRBV3-2) with TRBJ2-3, with D maybe TRBD2 (5 bases). Germline values: CDR1 LGHDT, CDR2 YNNKEL (reference sequence). The CDR3 has 13 residues. V lost 4 bases, J lost 6 bases, and 11 bases lay in between. The CDR3: CASSPGYGDTQYF. Written as DNA, the CDR3 is TGTGCCAGCAGCCCGGGGTACGGGGATACGCAGTATTTT.

The chain joins TRBV11-3 to TRBJ2-1, with 8 nucleotides matching TRBD1. Trimming at V came to 4 bases and at J to 0 bases, leaving 2 bases not matched to a gene. Germline lookup yields CDR1 SGHNT and CDR2 YENEEA. The CDR3 consists of 15 residues. The CDR3 nucleotides read TGTGCCAGCAGCTACAGGGGGAACTCCTACAATGAGCAGTTCTTC. Translated: CASSYRGNSYNEQFF.

The chain carries TRBV14 and TRBJ2-5; 7 bases line up with TRBD2. The V and J ends lost 4 bases and 5 bases, in that order; junction bases with no gene match: 10. The CDR3 extends over 15 amino acids. Germline V gene data show CDR1 as SGHDN and CDR2 as FVKESK. The DNA for the CDR3 is TGTGCCAGCAGCCCCACCCCGGGAGGCTGGGAGACCCAGTACTTC. This gives the protein CASSPTPGGWETQYF.

The chain links TRBV5-1 to TRBJ2-3; D unresolved. V lost 1 base to trimming and J lost 2 bases, with 8 bases between them. Germline V lookup: CDR1 SGHRS, CDR2 YFSETQ. This CDR3 contains 14 residues. CDR3 nucleotides: TGCGCCAGCAGCTTGACCAGGACCACAGATACGCAGTATTTT. As protein: CASSLTRTTDTQYF.

The chain carries TRBV11-2 and TRBJ1-3; D may be TRBD1 (5 bases). Trimming took 5 bases from V and 4 from J, leaving 9 bases between them. The CDR3 spans 13 residues. CDR1 SGHAT and CDR2 FQNNGV come from the germline V gene. The CDR3 here is CASSLDTGNTIYF. DNA for the CDR3: TGTGCCAGCAGCCTGGACACCGGAAACACCATATATTTT.

The gene calls are TRBV12-3 or TRBV12-4 and TRBJ1-1; D possibly corresponds to TRBD1 (5 bases). V was trimmed by 8 bases and J by 3 bases, leaving 7 bases between them. The CDR3 contains 11 residues. CDR3 DNA sequence: TGTGCCAGCGGCAGGGACACTGAAGCTTTCTTT. As protein: CASGRDTEAFF.

CDR3 coding DNA: TGTGCCAGCAGGGACGTGGGGGGCGCAGATACGCAGTATTTT. Encoded protein: CASRDVGGADTQYF. This chain joins TRBV6-5 and TRBJ2-3; D possibly uses TRBD1 or TRBD2 (6 bases each). CDR3 length: 14 amino acids. Germline V gene sequence: CDR1 MNHEY, CDR2 SVGAGI. V was clipped by 6 bases and J by 4 bases, with 14 bases between them.

The chain employs TRBV24-1 and TRBJ2-3, with D perhaps matching TRBD2 (5 bases). V lost 9 bases, J lost 5 bases, and 14 bases lay in between. Germline V CDR1 and CDR2: KGHDR, SFDVKD. The CDR3 length is 13 residues. The CDR3 nucleotides are TGTGCCACCCGACACCCACGGGGAGATACGCAGTATTTT. Translating gives CATRHPRGDTQYF.

The V and J genes are TRBV5-1 and TRBJ2-5; D is ambiguous. The CDR3 sequence is 15 residues long. The germline V gene has CDR1 SGHRS and CDR2 YFSETQ. V lost 4 bases, J lost 5 bases, and 18 bases lay in between. The CDR3: CASSPSSTASETQYF. CDR3 DNA sequence: TGCGCCAGCAGCCCCTCATCGACGGCCTCCGAGACCCAGTACTTC.

This chain links TRBV6-5 with TRBJ1-2, with a possible D match to TRBD1 (6 bases). This CDR3 has 14 residues. Germline values: CDR1 MNHEY, CDR2 SVGAGI. The V end was cut by 10 bases, the J end by 2 bases, with 17 bases between. The CDR3 loop reads CAIRPSDRNYGYTF. The CDR3 coding sequence is TGTGCCATACGACCTTCTGACAGGAACTATGGCTACACCTTC.

The chain has TRBV5-1 and TRBJ2-7, with D hard to call. Trimming cost V 0 bases and J 2 bases, with 6 bases left between them. The germline V gene has CDR1 SGHRS and CDR2 YFSETQ. The CDR3 totals 13 residues. The CDR3 sequence: CASSLAPAYEQYF. The CDR3 bases are TGCGCCAGCAGCTTGGCCCCGGCCTACGAGCAGTACTTC.

The rearrangement joins TRBV9 to TRBJ2-1; 7 positions match TRBD1. Germline V gene data show CDR1 as SGDLS and CDR2 as YYNGEE. The CDR3 length is 16 residues. The J segment lost 5 bases and the V segment lost 3 bases, leaving 11 bases of the junction unmatched. This CDR3 reads CASSAQQGSPDNEQFF. Written as DNA, the CDR3 is TGTGCCAGCAGCGCCCAACAGGGGTCGCCTGACAATGAGCAGTTCTTC.